This passage covers 3 T cell receptor beta chains from one sample sequenced in a study of long-term antiretroviral therapy in people with HIV. Version v3.0 of the immunoSEQ assay ran at survey level. Profiling relied on immunoSEQ multiplex PCR, and the TCRdb table lists in-frame clones only, not all of them. The sample shows about 39,000 clones, about 85% of them seen only once. The specimen comprised unsorted PBMCs, sampled 3.1 years after starting antiretroviral therapy. The receptors shown here come from a woman in her 50s with HIV.

This chain uses TRBV11-3 with TRBJ2-3; no clear D gene. CDR1 and CDR2 (germline): SGHNT, YENEEA. The ends were cut back, 0 bases at V and 0 bases at J, with 10 bases in the middle. This CDR3 comprises 16 residues. The DNA of the CDR3 is TGTGCCAGCAGCTTAGACAGCTCCCTTAGCACAGATACGCAGTATTTT. It is translated as CASSLDSSLSTDTQYF.

This chain uses TRBV30 with TRBJ2-7, with TRBD1 matching over 10 bases. J gave up 2 bases and V 1 base, and 2 bases lay outside the gene matches. CDR3 length equals 14 residues. The V gene's germline CDR1 is GTSNPN and CDR2 SVGIG (reference sequence). CDR3 nucleotide sequence: TGTGCCTGGAGTGCCGGGACAGGGGCCTACGAGCAGTACTTC. This sequence encodes CAWSAGTGAYEQYF.

The genes are TRBV7-3 and TRBJ2-2; D is unclear. This CDR3 comprises 15 residues. Trimming removed 0 bases at V and 3 bases at J, with 8 bases between. The germline gives CDR1 SGHTA, CDR2 FQGTGA. CDR3: CASSLTLDYTGELFF. CDR3 in DNA: TGTGCCAGCAGCTTAACTCTGGATTACACCGGGGAGCTGTTTTTT.